The clone carrying this TCR beta chain was picked up one time. The assay was immunoSEQ multiplex PCR, and TCRdb's table has in-frame clones only and misses some. This sample has approximately 190,000 clones, with around 90% found just once. These data are taken from a study of control samples from healthy donors and cancer patients. Germline CDR1 reads SGHDT; CDR2 reads YYEEEE. CDR3 length: 14 residues. V gave up 0 bases and J gave up 9 bases, with 10 bases separating them. The sequenced sample consisted of blood. This clonotype was sampled from a man aged 30 to 39 in good health. The J gene is TRBJ1-6, the V gene TRBV5-6, with D perhaps matching TRBD1 (5 bases). DNA of the CDR3: TGTGCCAGCAGCTTGGTTGGGGGTGGTTCACCCCTCCACTTT. Translating gives CASSLVGGGSPLHF.